This T cell receptor (beta chain) was captured in a study of human T cells and chemical hapten exposure. TCRdb re-called the RACE reads with MiXCR, one entry per CDR3 protein. The sample contains roughly 130,000 distinct CDR3 sequences, about 9.4% of which appear only once. This clonotype was picked up a small number of times. The germline V and J ends were trimmed by 1 base and 6 bases, with 13 bases remaining between them. The germline gives CDR1 SNHLY, CDR2 FYNNEI. The CDR3 length is 15 residues. The time point denotes: healthy volunteer bleed at 2 weeks. RNA extraction used unfractionated whole blood as the source of total RNA.

Sequenced input: whole blood. V and J are TRBV2 and TRBJ2-1; no definite D call. The clonotype was recovered from a male donor in good health. Some clones in this sample may be carry-over from other donors' samples. The chain's CDR3 is CASSEGAYQSNEQFF. In DNA, the CDR3 is TGTGCCAGCAGTGAAGGGGCCTACCAGTCCAATGAGCAGTTCTTC.